This is a list of T cell receptor beta chains from one sample in a study of CD8+ T cells in alopecia areata. The assay was immunoSEQ multiplex PCR, and TCRdb's table has in-frame clones only and misses some. The sample includes some 190,000 clones, over 55% of them seen just once. This material consisted of CD4+ T cells sorted from blood, taken at week 24, from a patient treated with tofacitinib. The source is a human donor with alopecia areata. The CDR3 runs from the conserved cysteine through the conserved F or W. A D gene is named only where the DNA matches it firmly. Clone sizes are given selectively: once, few, many, or a class where the clone is expanded.

D: TRBD1
J: TRBJ1-1
V: TRBV6-5
size: many
CDR3: CASRLGQGEAFF
DNA: TGTGCCAGCAGACTCGGACAGGGCGAAGCTTTCTTT

D: -
J: TRBJ2-7
V: TRBV29-1
size: -
CDR3: CSVATRSYEQYF
DNA: TGCAGCGTAGCAACAAGATCCTACGAGCAGTACTTC

D: TRBD1
J: TRBJ2-2
V: TRBV11-1
size: few
CDR3: CASSPGQGSSTGELFF
DNA: TGTGCCAGCAGCCCAGGACAGGGGAGCAGCACCGGGGAGCTGTTTTTT

D: -
J: TRBJ2-3
V: TRBV28
size: few
CDR3: CASSYLDTQYF
DNA: TGTGCCAGCAGTTACTTAGATACGCAGTATTTT

D: -
J: TRBJ1-1
V: TRBV4-1
size: once
CDR3: CASSQVGTEAFF
DNA: TGCGCCAGCAGCCAAGTGGGGACTGAAGCTTTCTTT

D: -
J: TRBJ2-1
V: TRBV5-1
size: once
CDR3: CASSSTHNEQFF
DNA: TGCGCCAGCAGCTCCACCCACAATGAGCAGTTCTTC

D: -
J: TRBJ1-1
V: TRBV29-1
size: -
CDR3: CSVVPGRTEAFF
DNA: TGCAGCGTTGTCCCAGGGCGAACTGAAGCTTTCTTT

D: TRBD1
J: TRBJ1-2
V: TRBV7-2
size: -
CDR3: CASTSTGGQGMRGYTF
DNA: TGTGCCAGCACCTCGACGGGAGGACAGGGCATGAGGGGCTACACCTTC

D: -
J: TRBJ2-1
V: TRBV30
size: -
CDR3: CAWAQAYNEQFF
DNA: TGTGCCTGGGCCCAAGCTTACAATGAGCAGTTCTTC

D: -
J: TRBJ1-2
V: TRBV19
size: many
CDR3: CATEGYGYTF
DNA: TGTGCCACAGAGGGATACGGCTACACCTTC

D: -
J: TRBJ1-2
V: TRBV29-1
size: few
CDR3: CSVEGGEPAGGYTF
DNA: TGCAGCGTTGAAGGGGGGGAGCCCGCTGGTGGCTACACCTTC

D: -
J: TRBJ2-3
V: TRBV29-1
size: -
CDR3: CSVVEGVLNTQYF
DNA: TGCAGCGTTGTAGAAGGGGTCCTGAATACGCAGTATTTT

D: -
J: TRBJ1-3
V: TRBV30
size: -
CDR3: CAWILTTRRMDTIYF
DNA: TGTGCCTGGATTTTGACGACACGGAGGATGGACACCATATATTTT

D: -
J: TRBJ1-2
V: TRBV6-5
size: -
CDR3: CASSYSSGANYGYTF
DNA: TGTGCCAGCAGTTACTCATCAGGGGCCAACTATGGCTACACCTTC

D: -
J: TRBJ1-5
V: TRBV6-6
size: many
CDR3: CASRWGSNQPQHF
DNA: TGTGCCAGCAGGTGGGGCAGCAATCAGCCCCAGCATTTT

D: TRBD1
J: TRBJ1-2
V: TRBV30
size: -
CDR3: CAWSRTGGWGYTF
DNA: TGTGCCTGGAGTAGGACAGGGGGCTGGGGCTACACCTTC

D: -
J: TRBJ2-3
V: TRBV9
size: -
CDR3: CASSVESGKDTQYF
DNA: TGTGCCAGCAGCGTAGAGAGTGGCAAAGATACGCAGTATTTT

D: TRBD1
J: TRBJ2-3
V: TRBV7-2
size: -
CDR3: CASSLSGTGGSTDTQYF
DNA: TGTGCCAGCAGCTTAAGCGGGACAGGGGGAAGCACAGATACGCAGTATTTT

D: -
J: TRBJ2-3
V: TRBV30
size: few
CDR3: CAWSVGGRSTDTQYF
DNA: TGTGCCTGGAGTGTAGGCGGCCGCAGCACAGATACGCAGTATTTT

D: -
J: TRBJ1-1
V: TRBV10-3
size: -
CDR3: CAISKDGNTEAFF
DNA: TGTGCCATCAGTAAGGACGGGAACACTGAAGCTTTCTTT

D: -
J: TRBJ1-1
V: TRBV9
size: -
CDR3: CASSPRWGAAFF
DNA: TGTGCCAGCAGCCCCCGATGGGGGGCGGCTTTCTTT

D: -
J: TRBJ2-7
V: TRBV25-1
size: -
CDR3: CASQRGGPTYEQYF
DNA: TGTGCCAGCCAAAGGGGGGGCCCGACCTACGAGCAGTACTTC

D: -
J: TRBJ1-6
V: TRBV11-2
size: -
CDR3: CASSLARGTYNSPLHF
DNA: TGTGCCAGCAGCTTAGCCAGGGGAACCTATAATTCACCCCTCCACTTT

D: TRBD1
J: TRBJ2-1
V: TRBV7-2
size: -
CDR3: CASNPLGQTYNEQFF
DNA: TGTGCCAGCAACCCGCTGGGACAGACCTACAATGAGCAGTTCTTC

D: -
J: TRBJ2-2
V: TRBV5-4
size: -
CDR3: CASSRDSNTGELFF
DNA: TGTGCCAGCAGCAGGGACTCGAACACCGGGGAGCTGTTTTTT

D: -
J: TRBJ2-6
V: TRBV14
size: -
CDR3: CASSPRIGANVLTF
DNA: TGTGCCAGCAGCCCGCGGATTGGGGCCAACGTCCTGACTTTC

D: TRBD2
J: TRBJ2-5
V: TRBV4-1
size: few
CDR3: CASSPGLADKETQYF
DNA: TGCGCCAGCAGCCCGGGACTAGCGGATAAGGAGACCCAGTACTTC

D: TRBD2
J: TRBJ2-3
V: TRBV11-2
size: -
CDR3: CASSPSSGGPRDTQYF
DNA: TGTGCCAGCAGCCCCTCTAGCGGGGGGCCAAGGGATACGCAGTATTTT